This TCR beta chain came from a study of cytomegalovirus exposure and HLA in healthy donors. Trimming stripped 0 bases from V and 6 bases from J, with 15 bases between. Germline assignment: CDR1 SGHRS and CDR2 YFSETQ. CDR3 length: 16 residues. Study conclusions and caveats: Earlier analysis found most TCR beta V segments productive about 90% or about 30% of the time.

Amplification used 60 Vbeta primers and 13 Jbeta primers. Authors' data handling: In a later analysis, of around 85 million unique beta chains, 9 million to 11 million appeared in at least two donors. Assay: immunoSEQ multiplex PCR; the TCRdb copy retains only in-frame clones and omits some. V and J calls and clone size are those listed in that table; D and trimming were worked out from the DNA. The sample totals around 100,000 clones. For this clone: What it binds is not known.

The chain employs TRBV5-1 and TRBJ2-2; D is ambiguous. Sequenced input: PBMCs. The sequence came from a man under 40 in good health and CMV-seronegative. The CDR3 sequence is CASSLAILGEAGELFF. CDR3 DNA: TGCGCCAGCAGCTTGGCCATTCTTGGAGAGGCCGGGGAGCTGTTTTTT.